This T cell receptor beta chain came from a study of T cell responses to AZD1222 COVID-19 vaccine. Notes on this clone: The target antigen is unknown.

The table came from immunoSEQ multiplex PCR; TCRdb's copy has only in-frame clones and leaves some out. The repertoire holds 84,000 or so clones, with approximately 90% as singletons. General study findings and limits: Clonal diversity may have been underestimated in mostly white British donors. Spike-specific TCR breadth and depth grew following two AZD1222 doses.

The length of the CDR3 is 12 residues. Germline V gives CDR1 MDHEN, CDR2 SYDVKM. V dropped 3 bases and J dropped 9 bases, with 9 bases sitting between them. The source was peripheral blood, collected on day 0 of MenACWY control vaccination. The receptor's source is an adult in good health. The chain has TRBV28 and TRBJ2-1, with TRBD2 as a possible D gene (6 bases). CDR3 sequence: CASSFSSVEQFF. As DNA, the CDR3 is TGTGCCAGCAGTTTTTCTAGCGTTGAGCAGTTCTTC.